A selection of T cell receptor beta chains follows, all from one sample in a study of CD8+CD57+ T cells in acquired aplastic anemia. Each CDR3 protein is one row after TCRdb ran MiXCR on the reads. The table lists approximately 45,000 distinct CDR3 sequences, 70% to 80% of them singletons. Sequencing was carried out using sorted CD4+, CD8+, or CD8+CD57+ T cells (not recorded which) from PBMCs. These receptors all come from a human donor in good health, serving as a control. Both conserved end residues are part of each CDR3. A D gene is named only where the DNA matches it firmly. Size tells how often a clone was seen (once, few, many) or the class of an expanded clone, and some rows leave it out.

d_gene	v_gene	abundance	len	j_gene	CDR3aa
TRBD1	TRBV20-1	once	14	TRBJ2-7	CSARENGQALEQYF
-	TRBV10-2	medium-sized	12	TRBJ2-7	CASNEAPYEQYF
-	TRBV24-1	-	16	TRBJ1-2	CATSDPPGQESYGYTF
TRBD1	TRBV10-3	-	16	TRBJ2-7	CAISESEGTGDYEQYF
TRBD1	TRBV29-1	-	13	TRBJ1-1	CSAMTGGNTEAFF
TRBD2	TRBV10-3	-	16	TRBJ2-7	CAISESSGSGLYEQYF
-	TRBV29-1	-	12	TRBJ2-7	CSAEQEGVEQYF
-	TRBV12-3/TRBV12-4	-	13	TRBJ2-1	CASGAYSYNEQFF
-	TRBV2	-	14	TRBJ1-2	CASSESRDTYGYTF
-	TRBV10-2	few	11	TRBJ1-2	CASSEDNGYTF
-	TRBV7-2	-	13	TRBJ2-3	CASTSRRTDTQYF
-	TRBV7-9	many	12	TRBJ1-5	CASSLDHQPQHF
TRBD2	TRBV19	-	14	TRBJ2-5	CASSGGGGRETQYF
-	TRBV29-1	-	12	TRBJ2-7	CSVEGRNYEQYF
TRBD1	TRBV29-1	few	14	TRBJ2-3	CSVDGTGGADTQYF
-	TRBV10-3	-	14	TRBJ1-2	CAISGTDYYYGYTF
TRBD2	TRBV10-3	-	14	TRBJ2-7	CAISGASGSVEQYF
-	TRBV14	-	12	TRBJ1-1	CASSPLSERAFF
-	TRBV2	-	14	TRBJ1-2	CASSEVTANYGYTF
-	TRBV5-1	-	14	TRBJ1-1	CASSLSRLNTEAFF
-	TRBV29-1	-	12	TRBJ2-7	CSVVKGAGEQHF
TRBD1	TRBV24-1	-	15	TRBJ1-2	CATSDSGTAFYGYTF
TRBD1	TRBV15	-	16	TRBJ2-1	CATSRRGTAVCSEQFF
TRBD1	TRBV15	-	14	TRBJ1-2	CATSVRQGSYGYTF
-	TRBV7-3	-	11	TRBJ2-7	CASSQDFEQYF
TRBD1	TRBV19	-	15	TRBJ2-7	CASSMGTGRTYEQYF
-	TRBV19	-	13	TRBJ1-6	CASRGGRNSPLHF
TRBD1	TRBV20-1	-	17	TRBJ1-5	CGAVLSTGGASNQPQHF
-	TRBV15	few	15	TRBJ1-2	CATSRDYGVGYGYTF
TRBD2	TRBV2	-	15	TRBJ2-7	CASSPRSSGVGEQYF
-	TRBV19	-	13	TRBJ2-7	CASSSSGAYEQYF
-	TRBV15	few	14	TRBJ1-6	CATSSAGGYSPLHF
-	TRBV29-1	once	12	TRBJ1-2	CSVEEQDDGYTF
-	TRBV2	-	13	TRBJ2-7	CANSEGTGWEQYF
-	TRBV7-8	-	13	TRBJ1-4	CASSLVAGEKLFF
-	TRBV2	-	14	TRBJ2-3	CASSPGSGTDTQYF
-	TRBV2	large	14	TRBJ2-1	CASRLPGIDNEQFF
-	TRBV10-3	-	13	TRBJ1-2	CAISAGSNYGYTF
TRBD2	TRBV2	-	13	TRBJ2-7	CASTAGGPYEQYF
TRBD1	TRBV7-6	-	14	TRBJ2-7	CASSMQGAPYEQYF
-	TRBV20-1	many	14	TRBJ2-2	CSASTFTFPGELFF
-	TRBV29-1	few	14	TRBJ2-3	CSVEHRVNTDTQYF
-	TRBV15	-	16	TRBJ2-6	CATSNSRSSGANVLTF
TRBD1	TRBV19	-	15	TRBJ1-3	CASSGGQSSGNTIYF
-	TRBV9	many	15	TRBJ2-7	CASSSHGELNYEQYF
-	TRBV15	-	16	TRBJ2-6	CATSSVRGSGANVLTF
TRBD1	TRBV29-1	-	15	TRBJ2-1	CSGPSGQGRNNEQFF
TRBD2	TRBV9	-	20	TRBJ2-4	CASSVGLLRTSGGAENIQYF
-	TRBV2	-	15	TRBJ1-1	CASSETRERNTEAFF
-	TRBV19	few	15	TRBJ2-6	CASSMAGSGANVLTF
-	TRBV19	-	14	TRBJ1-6	CASSMVAYNSPLHF
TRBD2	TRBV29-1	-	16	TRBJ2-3	CSVSVTSGGARDTQYF
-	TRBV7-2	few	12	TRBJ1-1	CASSLRATEAFF
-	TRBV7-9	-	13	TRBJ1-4	CASSLGPGEKLFF
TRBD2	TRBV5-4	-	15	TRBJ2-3	CASSRLAGKTDTQYF
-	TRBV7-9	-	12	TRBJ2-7	CASSSNSYEQYF
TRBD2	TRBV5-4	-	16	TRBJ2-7	CASSYGLAGEAYEQYF
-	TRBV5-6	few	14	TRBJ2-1	CASSYDISGPEQFF
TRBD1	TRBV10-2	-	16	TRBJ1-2	CASSKQSGQLNYGYTF
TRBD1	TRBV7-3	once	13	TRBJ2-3	CASSRTGADTQYF